Listed below are T cell receptor beta chains from one sample, sequenced in a study of blood T cell repertoires in COVID-19. Clones were read by immunoSEQ multiplex PCR, and TCRdb kept only the in-frame ones, dropping some. The sample holds around 47,000 clones, over 75% seen once. Input material: peripheral blood. These receptors were collected from a man between 65 and 85 years old with active COVID-19. CDR3s include the opening cysteine and the closing phenylalanine or tryptophan. D genes are given only for firm matches. Clone sizes are given selectively: once, few, many, or a class where the clone is expanded.

clone_size	d_call	j_call	v_call	cdr3_aa	cdr3_nt
.	.	TRBJ2-2	TRBV9	CASSVEAYNTGELFF	TGTGCCAGCAGCGTAGAAGCTTACAACACCGGGGAGCTGTTTTTT
.	.	TRBJ2-5	TRBV4-2	CASSQDTGQETQYF	TGTGCCAGCAGCCAAGATACTGGCCAAGAGACCCAGTACTTC
.	TRBD2	TRBJ2-2	TRBV19	CASSIGVAGPTGELFF	TGTGCCAGTAGTATTGGTGTAGCGGGGCCCACCGGGGAGCTGTTTTTT
.	.	TRBJ2-7	TRBV3-1/TRBV3-2	CASSLRRGEQYF	TGTGCCAGCAGCCTTCGCCGGGGCGAGCAGTACTTC
.	TRBD1	TRBJ1-5	TRBV10-3	CAISSRDRGGQPQHF	TGTGCCATCAGTAGCCGGGACAGGGGCGGTCAGCCCCAGCATTTT
.	TRBD2	TRBJ2-5	TRBV7-9	CASSFEPGGGYQETQYF	TGTGCCAGCAGCTTTGAACCGGGAGGAGGATACCAAGAGACCCAGTACTTC
.	TRBD1	TRBJ1-2	TRBV6-4	CASSDTGQALFGYTF	TGTGCCAGCAGTGACACCGGACAGGCGCTCTTTGGCTACACCTTC
.	.	TRBJ1-5	TRBV12-3/TRBV12-4	CASSFTGNQPQHF	TGTGCCAGCAGTTTTACAGGCAATCAGCCCCAGCATTTT
.	.	TRBJ1-6	TRBV19	CASSISDRKNSPLHF	TGTGCCAGTAGTATCTCCGACAGGAAAAATTCACCCCTCCACTTT
.	TRBD1	TRBJ1-6	TRBV7-9	CASSKSTGFSPLHF	TGTGCCAGCAGCAAATCGACAGGGTTTTCACCCCTCCACTTT
.	TRBD1	TRBJ2-7	TRBV19	CASPGQGFYEQYF	TGTGCCAGCCCGGGACAGGGTTTTTACGAGCAGTACTTC
.	.	TRBJ1-2	TRBV3-1/TRBV3-2	CASSQRPRGKGYTF	TGTGCCAGCAGCCAACGGCCCAGGGGTAAAGGCTACACCTTC
.	TRBD1	TRBJ2-5	TRBV19	CASSIWQGDQETQYF	TGTGCCAGTAGTATCTGGCAGGGGGACCAAGAGACCCAGTACTTC
.	.	TRBJ2-7	TRBV6-6	CASSTRGPTYEQYF	TGTGCCAGCAGTACGCGGGGGCCCACCTACGAGCAGTACTTC
.	.	TRBJ1-1	TRBV28	CASSPPARGTEAFF	TGTGCCAGCAGCCCCCCGGCCCGGGGGACTGAAGCTTTCTTT
.	.	TRBJ1-6	TRBV3-1/TRBV3-2	CASSQDNGNSPLHF	TGTGCCAGCAGCCAAGATAACGGGAATTCACCCCTCCACTTT
.	.	TRBJ1-2	TRBV7-9	CASSPTARYGYTF	TGTGCCAGCAGCCCGACAGCCCGGTATGGCTACACCTTC
once	.	TRBJ1-5	TRBV19	CASTKTGRSNQPQHF	TGTGCCAGTACCAAAACAGGGCGTAGCAATCAGCCCCAGCATTTT
.	TRBD2	TRBJ2-3	TRBV6-2/TRBV6-3	CASSFRTSGDTDTQYF	TGTGCCAGCAGTTTCCGGACTAGCGGGGACACAGATACGCAGTATTTT
many	.	TRBJ1-5	TRBV7-9	CASRPDGINQPQHF	TGTGCCAGCAGACCAGACGGGATAAATCAGCCCCAGCATTTT
once	.	TRBJ2-2	TRBV7-9	CASSGPRTAPYTGELFF	TGTGCCAGCAGCGGACCGCGGACAGCTCCCTACACCGGGGAGCTGTTTTTT
.	TRBD1	TRBJ2-7	TRBV3-1/TRBV3-2	CASSQGGTGPYEQYF	TGTGCCAGCAGCCAAGGGGGGACAGGGCCCTACGAGCAGTACTTC
.	.	TRBJ1-2	TRBV6-6	CASRAGGGDYGYTF	TGTGCCAGCAGGGCCGGGGGGGGTGACTATGGCTACACCTTC
.	TRBD2	TRBJ2-3	TRBV5-6	CASSAPLAGGIDTQYF	TGTGCCAGCAGCGCCCCGCTAGCGGGGGGGATAGATACGCAGTATTTT
.	.	TRBJ1-5	TRBV4-3	CACGQPQHF	TGCGCCTGCGGCCAGCCCCAGCATTTT
.	TRBD2	TRBJ2-1	TRBV7-3	CASSLGGSGGVQFF	TGTGCCAGCAGCTTAGGGGGTAGCGGGGGCGTACAGTTCTTC
.	.	TRBJ1-3	TRBV28	CASSNRENSGNTIYF	TGTGCCAGCAGTAACAGGGAGAACTCTGGAAACACCATATATTTT
.	.	TRBJ2-5	TRBV7-9	CASSLGLGRSTGTQYF	TGTGCCAGCAGCTTAGGCTTAGGGAGATCTACTGGGACCCAGTACTTC
once	TRBD2	TRBJ2-1	TRBV7-9	CASSQSGGAYNEQFF	TGTGCCAGCAGCCAGAGCGGGGGGGCCTACAATGAGCAGTTCTTC
.	.	TRBJ1-1	TRBV3-1/TRBV3-2	CASSQDVGNTEAFF	TGTGCCAGCAGCCAAGACGTCGGGAACACTGAAGCTTTCTTT
.	.	TRBJ2-1	TRBV10-3	CAISEISDNNEQFF	TGTGCCATCAGTGAGATTTCGGACAACAATGAGCAGTTCTTC
.	.	TRBJ1-1	TRBV5-1	CASSLTGSGFQNTEAFF	TGCGCCAGCAGCTTAACTGGGTCGGGATTCCAGAACACTGAAGCTTTCTTT
few	.	TRBJ1-5	TRBV14	CASSRTRDQPQHF	TGTGCCAGCAGCCGCACACGGGATCAGCCCCAGCATTTT
.	.	TRBJ1-1	TRBV25-1	CASSDGFSQAQAFF	TGTGCCAGCAGTGATGGGTTCAGCCAAGCGCAAGCTTTCTTT
.	TRBD1	TRBJ1-2	TRBV2	CASSETPGQGAYGYTF	TGTGCCAGCAGTGAAACGCCGGGACAGGGGGCATATGGCTACACCTTC
.	.	TRBJ1-1	TRBV30	CAWNSGLNTEAFF	TGTGCCTGGAATTCAGGGTTGAACACTGAAGCTTTCTTT
few	TRBD1	TRBJ1-6	TRBV5-4	CASSTGGNSPLHF	TGTGCCAGCAGCACAGGGGGAAATTCACCCCTCCACTTT
.	TRBD1	TRBJ2-7	TRBV5-1	CASSQSYRGEGYEQYF	TGCGCCAGCAGCCAAAGTTACAGGGGTGAAGGCTACGAGCAGTACTTC
once	TRBD1	TRBJ1-6	TRBV5-6	CASKGTGGNSPLHF	TGTGCCAGCAAAGGGACAGGGGGCAATTCACCCCTCCACTTT
.	TRBD1	TRBJ2-6	TRBV19	CASGPGRGRNNGANVLTF	TGTGCCAGTGGCCCGGGCAGGGGGCGTAATAATGGGGCCAACGTCCTGACTTTC
few	TRBD1	TRBJ2-3	TRBV13	CASSFGQGSDTQYF	TGTGCCAGCAGCTTCGGACAGGGGTCAGATACGCAGTATTTT
.	TRBD1	TRBJ1-3	TRBV15	CATSRQGAFGNTIYF	TGTGCCACCAGCAGACAGGGGGCGTTCGGAAACACCATATATTTT
once	.	TRBJ1-2	TRBV6-5	CASSYTPAKGEGYTF	TGTGCCAGCAGTTACACCCCAGCCAAGGGGGAGGGCTACACCTTC
.	.	TRBJ1-1	TRBV3-1/TRBV3-2	CASSHYGDTEAFF	TGTGCCAGCAGCCACTACGGGGACACTGAAGCTTTCTTT
.	TRBD2	TRBJ2-1	TRBV5-1	CASSLWAGRVNEQFF	TGCGCCAGCAGCTTGTGGGCAGGGAGGGTCAATGAGCAGTTCTTC
.	TRBD2	TRBJ2-7	TRBV14	CASSHPGLALYEQYF	TGTGCCAGCAGCCATCCGGGACTAGCTCTCTACGAGCAGTACTTC
.	TRBD1	TRBJ2-2	TRBV7-2	CASSADRAGAGELFF	TGTGCCAGCAGCGCAGACAGGGCAGGGGCCGGGGAGCTGTTTTTT
.	TRBD1	TRBJ1-2	TRBV7-2	CASSSGTGVYGYTF	TGTGCCAGCAGCTCCGGGACAGGGGTATATGGCTACACCTTC
.	TRBD1	TRBJ2-6	TRBV28	CASSLWDRDAGANVLTF	TGTGCCAGCAGTTTATGGGACAGGGACGCCGGGGCCAACGTCCTGACTTTC
.	TRBD1	TRBJ1-1	TRBV5-4	CASSSGTGRGLYTEAFF	TGTGCCAGCAGCTCCGGGACAGGAAGGGGCCTTTACACTGAAGCTTTCTTT
.	.	TRBJ1-4	TRBV11-2	CASSLVGQINEKLFF	TGTGCCAGCAGCTTAGTTGGCCAGATTAATGAAAAACTGTTTTTT
.	.	TRBJ2-5	TRBV29-1	CSVEGQRQETQYF	TGCAGCGTTGAGGGGCAGCGCCAAGAGACCCAGTACTTC
.	TRBD1	TRBJ1-4	TRBV27	CASSKTGLRARATNEKLFF	TGTGCCAGCAGTAAGACAGGGTTGAGAGCAAGGGCAACTAATGAAAAACTGTTTTTT
.	TRBD1	TRBJ1-2	TRBV19	CASSPRTGWDYGYTF	TGTGCCAGTAGTCCCCGGACAGGGTGGGACTATGGCTACACCTTC
once	TRBD1	TRBJ2-1	TRBV7-8	CASSSGTGRYNEQFF	TGTGCCAGCAGCTCCGGGACAGGTCGTTACAATGAGCAGTTCTTC